The next 32 T cell receptor beta chains were all read from a single sample in a study of radiation and T cells in renal cell carcinoma. Generated by immunoSEQ multiplex PCR, the TCRdb table keeps only in-frame clones and is missing some. The repertoire holds under 55,000 clones, about 83% seen once, with about 31% in the top ten. Time point described: baseline pretreatment blood. This sample's treatment: 15 Gy SBRT to primary tumor, nephrectomy 4 weeks later. This sample comprised blood, obtained from a patient whose treatment included radiotherapy and nephrectomy. Receptors originate from a woman between 70 and 85 years old with renal cell carcinoma.

The genes are TRBV18 and TRBJ1-1; D is perhaps TRBD1 (5 bases). The germline V gene encodes CDR1 KGHSH and CDR2 LQKENI. The CDR3 runs 13 residues. Trimming took 3 bases from V and 4 from J, leaving 9 bases between them. CDR3 protein: CASSPRGSTEAFF. For the CDR3, the DNA is TGTGCCAGCTCACCCCGGGGGAGCACTGAAGCTTTCTTT.

The rearrangement uses TRBV18 and TRBJ2-1, with 10 nucleotides matching TRBD2. The CDR3 runs 16 residues. Looked up from germline, CDR1 is KGHSH and CDR2 is LQKENI. Trimming at V came to 4 bases and at J to 8 bases, leaving 11 bases not matched to a gene. The CDR3 is CASSLLASGGADEQFF. In nucleotides, the CDR3 is TGTGCCAGCTCACTTCTCGCGAGCGGGGGGGCGGATGAGCAGTTCTTC.

The rearrangement uses TRBV9 and TRBJ2-3; 8 bases are shared with TRBD2. The CDR3 is 17 amino acids. With 4 bases clipped from V and 6 bases from J, the junction kept 16 bases outside the gene matches. Germline assignment: CDR1 SGDLS and CDR2 YYNGEE. CDR3 in DNA: TGTGCCAGCAGCCCCCCATCGGGAGGGCGGAACAAGGATACGCAGTATTTT. Its translation is CASSPPSGGRNKDTQYF.

The chain couples TRBV6-6 to TRBJ2-1; perhaps TRBD2 as D (6 bases). Germline CDR1 MNHNY, CDR2 SVGAGI (reference sequence). The length of the CDR3 is 13 residues. V lost 5 bases and J lost 10, with 15 bases in between. The chain's CDR3 is CASSPTGSGEQFF. In DNA, the CDR3 is TGTGCCAGCAGTCCAACCGGGAGTGGGGAGCAGTTCTTC.

This clone was counted only a few times. The CDR3 DNA sequence: TGTGCCAGCACCACCCAGGGGCAGGGCGCGGTTTATTCACCCCTCCACTTT. This sequence encodes CASTTQGQGAVYSPLHF. J is TRBJ1-6 and V is TRBV28; weak D call: TRBD1 (6 bases). Trimming pared 7 bases from V and 8 bases from J, leaving 24 bases between. CDR1 is MDHEN and CDR2 is SYDVKM in the germline V gene. The CDR3 has 17 amino acids. Together with reference TRBV28 and TRBJ1-6, the CDR3 gives the full variable domain: DVKVTQSSRYLVKRTGEKVFLECVQDMDHENMFWYRQDPGLGLRLIYFSYDVKMKEKGDIPEGYSVSREKKERFSLILESASTNQTSMYLCASTTQGQGAVYSPLHFGNGTRLTVT.

The J gene is TRBJ1-4, the V gene TRBV30, with no clear D. This CDR3 has 13 residues. Germline CDR1 is GTSNPN and CDR2 is SVGIG (reference sequence). The V and J ends lost 3 bases and 12 bases respectively, with 17 bases between them. CDR3 in amino acids: CAWRPLGEEELFF. DNA of the CDR3: TGTGCCTGGAGACCTCTCGGGGAGGAGGAACTGTTTTTT.

The chain couples TRBV7-8 to TRBJ2-5; 10 bases match TRBD2. V lost 6 bases and J lost 1; bases outside the gene matches: 17. The germline gives CDR1 SGHVS, CDR2 FQNEAQ. The CDR3 is 19 amino acids. The CDR3 is CASSLMGVAGGDGQETQYF. The CDR3 DNA follows: TGTGCCAGCAGTCTCATGGGGGTAGCGGGAGGAGACGGCCAAGAGACCCAGTACTTC.

The chain is built from TRBV5-1 and TRBJ2-3, with D perhaps being TRBD1 or TRBD2 (5 bases each). The CDR3 loop spans 15 amino acids. Trimming stripped 0 bases from V and 3 bases from J, with 11 bases between. Germline CDR1 and CDR2: SGHRS and YFSETQ. The CDR3 here is CASSLGMGETDTQYF. In DNA, the CDR3 is TGCGCCAGCAGCTTGGGAATGGGGGAAACAGATACGCAGTATTTT.

V and J are TRBV6-1 and TRBJ2-7; TRBD1 aligns across 8 bases. The CDR3 is 15 residues long. The V and J ends lost 5 bases and 6 bases, in that order; junction bases with no gene match: 12. The germline CDR1 and CDR2 sequences are MNHNS and SASEGT. The CDR3 DNA sequence: TGTGCCAGCAGTATATTACAGGGGGAGAGTACCGAGCAGTACTTC. Its translation: CASSILQGESTEQYF.

The genes are TRBV7-3 and TRBJ2-5; unclear D gene. The CDR3 is 13 residues long. Germline V lookup: CDR1 SGHTA, CDR2 FQGTGA. Trimming stripped 4 bases from V and 2 bases from J, with 8 bases between. The CDR3 DNA reads TGTGCCAGCAGCTCGAGTCCTCAAGAGACCCAGTACTTC. This sequence encodes CASSSSPQETQYF. Full variable domain (rest looked up from reference TRBV7-3 and TRBJ2-5): GAGVSQTPSNKVTEKGKYVELRCDPISGHTALYWYRQSLGQGPEFLIYFQGTGAADDSGLPNDRFFAVRPEGSVSTLKIQRTERGDSAVYLCASSSSPQETQYFGPGTRLLVL.

This chain joins TRBV4-3 and TRBJ2-1, with 7 bases identical to TRBD1. The CDR3 is 15 amino acids. Trimming at V came to 5 bases and at J to 10 bases, leaving 14 bases not matched to a gene. Germline lookup yields CDR1 LGHNA and CDR2 YSLEER. CDR3 bases: TGCGCCAGCAGCTACGACAGGGTTCCCGTCGCGGAGCAGTTCTTC. Residues: CASSYDRVPVAEQFF.

V is TRBV6-6 and J is TRBJ1-1; D uncertain. Germline loops: CDR1 MNHNY, CDR2 SVGAGI (reference sequence). The CDR3 sequence is 14 residues long. Trimming cost V 5 bases and J 1 base, with 11 bases left between them. The CDR3 DNA is TGTGCCAGCAGTATTGAGGGAAGGAACACTGAAGCTTTCTTT. This gives the protein CASSIEGRNTEAFF.

J is TRBJ1-5 and V is TRBV6-6; 9 nucleotides agree with TRBD1. The V segment lost 2 bases and the J segment 6 bases; nucleotides outside the gene matches: 5. The CDR3 length is 15 residues. Germline V gene lookup returns CDR1 MNHNY and CDR2 SVGAGI (reference sequence). CDR3 DNA: TGTGCCAGCAGTTACCCGGGACAGGGACGTCAGCCCCAGCATTTT. It codes for CASSYPGQGRQPQHF.

This clone was found a few times. The chain employs TRBV29-1 and TRBJ1-1, with D perhaps TRBD1 (5 bases). V lost 6 bases and J 1 base, leaving 18 bases between the germline ends. The CDR3 runs 15 residues. Germline CDR1 is SQVTM and CDR2 is ANQGSEA. This CDR3 reads CSVRLGAQGNTEAFF. The CDR3 coding sequence is TGCAGCGTCCGGTTAGGGGCGCAAGGGAACACTGAAGCTTTCTTT.

This clone was observed a handful of times. The rearrangement joins TRBV11-1 to TRBJ2-3, with TRBD1 matching 7 bases. The trim removed 1 base at V and 6 bases at J, leaving 7 bases unmatched. From germline, CDR1 is SGHAT and CDR2 FQDESV (reference sequence). The CDR3 extends over 15 amino acids. The CDR3 DNA follows: TGTGCCAGCAGCTTAGGGACAGGCCTCGTGGATACGCAGTATTTT. It is translated as CASSLGTGLVDTQYF.

This chain uses TRBV19 with TRBJ2-1, with D possibly called TRBD1 or TRBD2 (5 bases each). CDR1 is LNHDA, CDR2 SQIVND, per germline (reference sequence). V gave up 7 bases and J gave up 0 bases, with 16 bases separating them. The CDR3 totals 16 residues. The CDR3 is CASTPIGTSSYNEQFF. In DNA form, the CDR3 reads TGTGCCAGTACTCCCATCGGGACCAGCTCCTACAATGAGCAGTTCTTC.

This chain connects TRBV5-4 to TRBJ2-2, with a weak D call TRBD1 (5 bases). Trimming left V 1 base short and J 2 bases short, with 9 bases between. The CDR3 is 15 amino acids. Germline V lookup: CDR1 SGHNT, CDR2 YYREEE (reference sequence). The CDR3 bases are TGTGCCAGCAGCTTGTCCAGGGTTAACACCGGGGAGCTGTTTTTT. Translating gives CASSLSRVNTGELFF.

V is TRBV30 and J is TRBJ2-7, with 7 nucleotides matching TRBD1. CDR3 length equals 12 residues. V lost 2 bases and J lost 6; bases outside the gene matches: 4. In germline, CDR1 is GTSNPN, CDR2 SVGIG (reference sequence). DNA of the CDR3: TGTGCCTGGAGTTCCCCAGGGGGCGAGCAGTACTTC. This translates into CAWSSPGGEQYF.

V gene TRBV5-8 combines with J gene TRBJ2-7, with no clear D. The CDR3 runs 13 residues. The V gene's germline CDR1 is SGHTS and CDR2 YDEGEE. The V and J ends lost 0 bases and 3 bases respectively, with 7 bases between them. The CDR3 sequence: CASSLEVVYEQYF. CDR3 nucleotide sequence: TGTGCCAGCAGCTTGGAGGTGGTCTACGAGCAGTACTTC.

The chain employs TRBV15 and TRBJ2-4; D unresolved. Germline V gene lookup returns CDR1 LNHNV and CDR2 YYDKDF (reference sequence). This CDR3 comprises 16 residues. Between the trimmed V and J ends, which lost 4 bases and 5 bases, there was a span of 18 bases. The CDR3 nucleotides read TGTGCCACCAGCACCGGGCGGTATGTCGGGCAAAACATTCAGTACTTC. Translated: CATSTGRYVGQNIQYF.

This clone was counted a few times. The CDR3 region has the DNA TGTGCCAGCAGGGGGGGCCCCCACGAGCAGTACTTC. It encodes CASRGGPHEQYF. V usage is TRBV27 and J usage is TRBJ2-7; possibly TRBD1 or TRBD2 for D (6 bases each). From germline, CDR1 is MNHEY and CDR2 SMNVEV (reference sequence). V lost 6 bases to trimming and J lost 5 bases, with 11 bases between them. This CDR3 is built from 12 residues.

The chain is built from TRBV9 and TRBJ2-1, with TRBD2 as a possible D gene (5 bases). With 4 bases removed from V and 5 bases from J, the gap between germline ends came to 13 bases. Germline-derived CDR1 and CDR2 are SGDLS and YYNGEE. The CDR3 runs 14 residues. The CDR3: CASSSWTGNNEQFF. The DNA for the CDR3 is TGTGCCAGCAGCTCCTGGACTGGAAACAATGAGCAGTTCTTC. Full variable domain (outside the CDR3, taken from reference TRBV9 and TRBJ2-1): DSGVTQTPKHLITATGQRVTLRCSPRSGDLSVYWYQQSLDQGLQFLIQYYNGEERAKGNILERFSAQQFPDLHSELNLSSLELGDSALYFCASSSWTGNNEQFFGPGTRLTVL.

The chain couples TRBV7-2 to TRBJ2-7; possible D gene TRBD2, 6 bases. This CDR3 has 12 residues. The germline V gene encodes CDR1 SGHTA and CDR2 FQGNSA. The ends were cut back, 5 bases at V and 4 bases at J, with 9 bases in the middle. This CDR3 reads CASSPRGYEQYF. The CDR3 DNA sequence: TGTGCCAGCAGCCCTCGGGGGTACGAGCAGTACTTC.

This clone was observed a single time. The chain couples TRBV6-5 to TRBJ1-1; D perhaps matches TRBD1 (6 bases). Looked up from germline, CDR1 is MNHEY and CDR2 is SVGAGI. V lost 8 bases and J lost 8, with 18 bases in between. The CDR3 consists of 13 residues. CDR3 bases: TGTGCCAGCGGGGGGCGGCCGCTAACCGAAGCTTTCTTT. It translates to CASGGRPLTEAFF.

J is TRBJ2-5 and V is TRBV6-6; TRBD1 aligns across 9 bases. The DNA matches TRBJ2-7 better at its end, which makes the J call doubtful. Germline values: CDR1 MNHNY, CDR2 SVGAGI (reference sequence). CDR3 length equals 15 residues. CDR3 sequence (DNA): TGTGCCAGCAGAGAACAGGGGGCCGACGTCTACGAGCAGTACTTC. Its translation is CASREQGADVYEQYF.

The chain is built from TRBV6-5 and TRBJ2-7; 9 positions match TRBD1. The CDR3 length is 14 residues. The germline gives CDR1 MNHEY, CDR2 SVGAGI. V trimming: 5 bases; J trimming: 1 base; junction bases outside the gene matches: 3. The CDR3 region is CASSADRGSYEQYF. As DNA, the CDR3 is TGTGCCAGCAGTGCGGACAGGGGATCCTACGAGCAGTACTTC.

The V and J genes are TRBV13 and TRBJ2-7; the D call may be TRBD1 or TRBD2 (5 bases each). The CDR3 is 16 amino acids. V was clipped by 5 bases and J by 0 bases, with 17 bases between them. Germline values: CDR1 PRHDT, CDR2 FYEKMQ (reference sequence). The CDR3 bases are TGTGCCAGCAGCCGCTCCGGGACCGCGAGCTCCTACGAGCAGTACTTC. Translated, it gives CASSRSGTASSYEQYF.

This clone was counted between two and nine times. The gene calls are TRBV27 and TRBJ1-1; D is ambiguous. V was shortened by 5 bases and J by 0 bases, with 16 bases between the two germline ends. The CDR3 contains 16 residues. Germline CDR1 reads MNHEY; CDR2 reads SMNVEV (reference sequence). Written as DNA, the CDR3 is TGTGCCAGCAGTAAGAAAACTGGACTCATGAACACTGAAGCTTTCTTT. Translated: CASSKKTGLMNTEAFF.

This chain links TRBV9 with TRBJ2-3, with 7 positions matching TRBD2. V was clipped by 3 bases and J by 2 bases; unmatched bases: 3. CDR3 length equals 14 residues. Germline CDR1 SGDLS, CDR2 YYNGEE. This CDR3 reads CASSETSPTDTQYF. CDR3 sequence (DNA): TGTGCCAGCAGCGAGACTAGCCCCACAGATACGCAGTATTTT.

This clone occurred a few times. The chain recombines TRBV7-2 with TRBJ1-5, with D perhaps matching TRBD1 (5 bases). The CDR3 is 13 amino acids. Germline V CDR1 and CDR2: SGHTA, FQGNSA. Trimming took off 5 bases at V and 5 bases at J, with 10 bases between the two ends. The CDR3 DNA reads as TGTGCCAGCAGCGAGGGGATTTATCAGCCCCAGCATTTT. Protein product: CASSEGIYQPQHF.

The rearrangement joins TRBV5-1 to TRBJ2-7, with 8 bases that match TRBD1. V trimming: 3 bases; J trimming: 7 bases; junction bases outside the gene matches: 12. The CDR3 runs to 15 residues. Germline V gene sequence: CDR1 SGHRS, CDR2 YFSETQ. The chain's CDR3 is CASSYTGGRAGEQYF. CDR3 DNA: TGCGCCAGCAGCTACACAGGGGGGCGGGCTGGTGAGCAGTACTTC.

The V and J genes are TRBV6-5 and TRBJ2-2; D might be TRBD2 (6 bases). Germline CDR1 is MNHEY and CDR2 is SVGAGI. The CDR3 is 14 amino acids. Between the trimmed V and J ends, which lost 6 bases and 6 bases, there was a span of 14 bases. CDR3 sequence reads: CASRSGGLAGELFF. CDR3 coding DNA: TGTGCCAGCAGGTCCGGGGGTCTCGCCGGGGAGCTGTTTTTT.